This note documents a single T cell receptor beta chain sequence. The PCR had 60 Vbeta and 13 Jbeta primers. TCRdb's table, derived via immunoSEQ multiplex PCR, lists solely in-frame clones and lacks some. The data contain fewer than 200,000 clones, roughly 80% of them singletons. These data come from a study of cytomegalovirus exposure and HLA in healthy donors. V dropped 0 bases and J dropped 9 bases, with 15 bases sitting between them. This CDR3 spans 15 amino acids. Germline V lookup: CDR1 WSHSY, CDR2 SAAADI. Sequencing was done on a sample of PBMCs. The rearrangement uses TRBV10-2 and TRBJ2-1, with D perhaps TRBD2 (5 bases). This clonotype was sampled from a woman aged 18-30 years in good health and CMV-seronegative. Written as DNA, the CDR3 is TGCGCCAGCAGTGAGTCCTCCGAGGGAGTCAGTGAGCAGTTCTTC. Its protein product is CASSESSEGVSEQFF.